This is a list of T cell receptor beta chains from one sample in a study of T-cell reconstitution after alpha-beta-depleted transplantation in children. TCRdb ran MiXCR on the PCR reads and lists one entry per CDR3 protein. Altogether under 450,000 distinct CDR3 sequences are present, 10% to 15% being singletons, with the ten largest covering 4% to 5.5%. Sample: PBMCs, taken from the stem cell graft. The receptors derive from a human donor who donated a stem cell graft to a child with Fanconi anemia. The CDR3 runs from the conserved cysteine through the conserved F or W. A D gene is named only where the DNA matches it firmly. Not every row has a clone size; where given, it reads once, few, many or a size class.

clone_size d_call cdr3_length j_call v_call cdr3_nt cdr3_aa
many TRBD1 15 TRBJ1-1 TRBV5-1 TGCGCCAGCAGCCCGCCGGGGCAGGGGGCCGCTGAAGCTTTCTTT CASSPPGQGAAEAFF
few . 15 TRBJ2-2 TRBV5-1 TGCGCCAGCAGCTTGGACCCGATGAGCACCGGGGAGCTGTTTTTT CASSLDPMSTGELFF
. TRBD1 15 TRBJ2-5 TRBV5-5 TGTGCCAGCAGCTGGGACAGGGGTCTGGGAGAGACCCAGTACTTC CASSWDRGLGETQYF
. TRBD2 16 TRBJ2-3 TRBV5-1 TGCGCCAGCAGTTCAGCGGGGGGGACTCCGATAGGTACGCAGTATTTT CASSSAGGTPIGTQYF
. . 14 TRBJ1-1 TRBV6-6 TGTGCCAGCAGTTACAGGGAAAGAGGGACTGAAGCTTTCTTT CASSYRERGTEAFF
few . 14 TRBJ2-5 TRBV20-1 TGCAGTGCACACCTGACTAGTTACCAAGAGACCCAGTACTTC CSAHLTSYQETQYF
. . 13 TRBJ1-2 TRBV20-1 TGCAGTGCTAGGCTTGAAGCTAACTATGGCTACACCTTC CSARLEANYGYTF
. TRBD1 16 TRBJ2-2 TRBV6-2/TRBV6-3 TGTGCCAGCAGTAGATACGACAGGGAGTACACCGGGGAGCTGTTTTTT CASSRYDREYTGELFF
few . 13 TRBJ2-3 TRBV20-1 TGCAGTGCAGGGGGGGGGGCCGCAGATACGCAGTATTTT CSAGGGAADTQYF
. . 13 TRBJ1-1 TRBV5-1 TGCGCCAGCAGCTTGGCCAGTAACACTGAAGCTTTCTTT CASSLASNTEAFF
few . 13 TRBJ1-1 TRBV7-3 TGTGCCAGCAGCTTTACTAAGAACACTGAAGCTTTCTTT CASSFTKNTEAFF
. . 15 TRBJ2-1 TRBV27 TGTGCCAGCAGTTCTAGAGCGTCCCCCTACAATGAGCAGTTCTTC CASSSRASPYNEQFF
few . 15 TRBJ1-3 TRBV6-1 TGTGCCAGCAGTGTTGACAGCTACTCTGGAAACACCATATATTTT CASSVDSYSGNTIYF
. TRBD2 18 TRBJ2-7 TRBV5-1 TGCGCCAGCAGACTCAGGACTAGCGGGGGCGGTAGCTCCTACGAGCAGTACTTC CASRLRTSGGGSSYEQYF
. TRBD2 16 TRBJ2-1 TRBV20-1 TGCAGTGCTAGAGGCGCTAGCGGGGGGGCCTACAATGAGCAGTTCTTC CSARGASGGAYNEQFF
many . 12 TRBJ1-2 TRBV12-3/TRBV12-4 TGTGCCAGCAGTTTCGCTGAGGGTGGCTACACCTTC CASSFAEGGYTF
few TRBD1 17 TRBJ2-5 TRBV28 TGTGCCAGCAGAGCCCCCCCGGGACAGGGGGCTGGTGAGACCCAGTACTTC CASRAPPGQGAGETQYF
many . 16 TRBJ2-6 TRBV7-2 TGTGCCAGCAGCTCCCCAGGGGTAGCTGGGGCCAACGTCCTGACTTTC CASSSPGVAGANVLTF
few TRBD1 18 TRBJ2-4 TRBV25-1 TGTGCCAGCAGTGACTGGACAGGGATTTTCCTAGCCAAAAACATTCAGTACTTC CASSDWTGIFLAKNIQYF
many . 15 TRBJ1-2 TRBV5-1 TGCGCCAGCAGTTACACCGGGACGGAAAACTATGGCTACACCTTC CASSYTGTENYGYTF
. . 15 TRBJ2-1 TRBV7-9 TGTGCCAGCAACGCGTGGTCAGGGGACCACAATGAGCAGTTCTTC CASNAWSGDHNEQFF
. TRBD2 17 TRBJ2-5 TRBV4-1 TGCGCCAGCAGCCAAGTCTTGGCGGGGGGTGGGGCGGAGACCCAGTACTTC CASSQVLAGGGAETQYF
. . 15 TRBJ2-7 TRBV4-3 TGCGCCAGCAGCCAAGATATTTCAAGCTATAACGAGCAGTACTTC CASSQDISSYNEQYF